This T cell receptor (beta chain) was captured in a study of patients and donors after allogeneic stem cell transplantation. Each CDR3 protein is one row after TCRdb ran MiXCR on the RT-PCR reads. The data contain under 200,000 distinct CDR3 sequences, about 24% of them seen just once; the ten biggest clones take up 25% to 30%. CDR1 is SGHRS, CDR2 YFSETQ, per germline. V lost 0 bases and J 7 bases, leaving 10 bases between the germline ends. The CDR3 spans 14 residues. This sequence originates from a human donor who was either an allogeneic HSCT recipient or a stem cell or donor lymphocyte infusion donor (not recorded which). It is not recorded whose cells these are; they may come from a transplant donor. Sequenced input: blood, either unsorted or a sorted T cell fraction (not recorded which). The chain combines TRBV5-1 with TRBJ2-2; D uncertain. The CDR3 coding sequence is TGCGCCAGCAGCTTGGATCTGGGGAACGGGGAGCTGTTTTTT. It translates to CASSLDLGNGELFF. Filled out from reference TRBV5-1 and TRBJ2-2, the complete variable domain reads KAGVTQTPRYLIKTRGQQVTLSCSPISGHRSVSWYQQTPGQGLQFLFEYFSETQRNKGNFPGRFSGRQFSNSRSEMNVSTLELGDSALYLCASSLDLGNGELFFGEGSRLTVL.